This T cell receptor beta chain was sequenced in a study of beta chain features in type 1 diabetes. Study information: Healthy donors, compared against patients, showed similar age, gender and cell yields.

Study results and caveats: Reduced insertions and increased deletions marked VDJ junctions in type 1 diabetes patients.

As every portion of the isolated RNA was reverse transcribed, the sequencing read expressed TCRB transcripts. The table came from immunoSEQ multiplex PCR; TCRdb's copy has only in-frame clones and leaves some out. The table lists hundreds of thousands of clones, 13% to 15% of them singletons. After removal of 3 bases from V and 1 base from J, the junction contained 9 bases not matched to a gene. CDR3 length equals 17 residues. CDR1 and CDR2 (germline): KGHSH, LQKENI. This clone was observed a few times. The antigen is unknown. The sequenced material came from naive CD4+ T cells from blood. This clonotype was obtained from a woman between 35 and 50 years old in good health. This chain joins TRBV18 and TRBJ2-5; 9 bases map to TRBD2. CDR3 amino acids: CASSPSLPAGGQETQYF. The CDR3 nucleotides read TGTGCCAGCTCACCCTCCCTTCCAGCGGGGGGCCAAGAGACCCAGTACTTC.